These 27 T cell receptor beta chains originate from one sample sequenced in a study of blood T cell repertoires in COVID-19. Data came from immunoSEQ multiplex PCR; TCRdb stores just in-frame clones and leaves some out. The repertoire consists of roughly 200,000 clones, with 86% occurring once and the leading ten covering about 4%. The sample was PBMCs or T cells enriched from blood (not recorded which). These receptors were obtained from a woman in her 30s who had been exposed to COVID-19.

V and J are TRBV2 and TRBJ2-1; D unresolved. CDR3 length: 13 residues. CDR1 is SNHLY, CDR2 FYNNEI, per germline. Trimming stripped 5 bases from V and 4 bases from J, with 9 bases between. CDR3 sequence: CASSSDHYNEQFF. CDR3 sequence (DNA): TGTGCCAGCAGTAGCGACCATTACAATGAGCAGTTCTTC.

The chain employs TRBV9 and TRBJ1-1; TRBD1 agrees at 8 bases. The ends lost 4 bases at V and 4 bases at J; junction bases unmatched: 12. CDR1 is SGDLS, CDR2 YYNGEE, per germline. CDR3 length equals 16 residues. This chain's CDR3 is CASSRGQGKMGTEAFF. The CDR3 DNA is TGTGCCAGCAGCCGAGGACAGGGTAAGATGGGCACTGAAGCTTTCTTT.

This chain joins TRBV18 and TRBJ2-1; D remains unclear. The germline V and J ends were trimmed by 2 bases and 5 bases, with 7 bases remaining between them. Germline CDR1 reads KGHSH; CDR2 reads LQKENI. CDR3 length: 13 residues. CDR3 region: CASSPNADNEQFF. As DNA, the CDR3 is TGTGCCAGCTCACCAAATGCGGACAATGAGCAGTTCTTC.

As DNA, the CDR3 is TGTGCCAGCAGTGACCTGATTTCGGGGGGCTTCGACACTGAAGCTTTCTTT. Its translation is CASSDLISGGFDTEAFF. The chain combines TRBV2 with TRBJ1-1, with TRBD1 as a possible D gene (6 bases). CDR3 size: 17 residues. The germline CDR1 and CDR2 sequences are SNHLY and FYNNEI. V lost 3 bases, J lost 3 bases, and 20 bases lay in between.

V is TRBV10-1 and J is TRBJ2-3, with 7 bases fitting TRBD2. V lost 0 bases to trimming and J lost 6 bases; unmatched junction nucleotides: 6. Germline loops: CDR1 WNHNN, CDR2 SYGVQD (reference sequence). The CDR3 loop spans 15 amino acids. CDR3 amino acids: CASSESTSRGDTQYF. CDR3 in DNA: TGCGCCAGCAGTGAGTCGACTAGCCGGGGGGATACGCAGTATTTT.

The chain recombines TRBV27 with TRBJ1-1; possibly TRBD1 for D (5 bases). V was pared by 1 base and J by 0 bases, with 9 bases between. The germline CDR1 and CDR2 sequences are MNHEY and SMNVEV (reference sequence). The CDR3 contains 15 residues. CDR3 bases: TGTGCCAGCAGTTTATTTCAGGGCCTGAACACTGAAGCTTTCTTT. Its translation is CASSLFQGLNTEAFF.

The chain employs TRBV29-1 and TRBJ2-7, with a weak D call TRBD2 (6 bases). This CDR3 comprises 13 residues. Trimming shortened V by 4 bases and J by 3 bases, and 13 bases separated the two germline ends. Germline V gives CDR1 SQVTM, CDR2 ANQGSEA. The CDR3 DNA follows: TGCAGCGTTGGAGGCGGGGATAACTACGAGCAGTACTTC. Translation gives CSVGGGDNYEQYF.

The J gene is TRBJ1-2, the V gene TRBV30, with 9 bases aligning to TRBD1. CDR1 GTSNPN and CDR2 SVGIG come from the germline V gene (reference sequence). This CDR3 spans 14 amino acids. After removal of 0 bases from V and 4 bases from J, the junction contained 3 bases not matched to a gene. Written as DNA, the CDR3 is TGTGCCTGGAGTGTGGGACAGGGTGCCTATGGCTACACCTTC. This sequence encodes CAWSVGQGAYGYTF.

The V call is TRBV7-9, the J call TRBJ2-3; no firm D call. Germline CDR1 SEHNR, CDR2 FQNEAQ (reference sequence). The CDR3 spans 12 residues. Deletions cut 3 bases from V and 2 bases from J, with 3 bases between. In nucleotides, the CDR3 is TGTGCCAGCAGCTTTCACACAGATACGCAGTATTTT. The encoded protein is CASSFHTDTQYF.

This clone showed up just once. A far larger clone is a single base away, which makes a read error likely. Written as DNA, the CDR3 is TGCGCCCGCAGCCGCCGGGCAGGGGGTGCAGATACGCAGTATTTT. Translating gives CARSRRAGGADTQYF. The chain is built from TRBV10-1 and TRBJ2-3; 7 bases fit TRBD1. CDR3 length: 15 residues. CDR1 is WNHNN and CDR2 is SYGVQD in the germline V gene (reference sequence).

The rearrangement uses TRBV24-1 and TRBJ1-2, with TRBD1 identical over 9 bases. Germline lookup yields CDR1 KGHDR and CDR2 SFDVKD. This CDR3 spans 15 amino acids. Germline trimming cut 1 base from V and 7 bases from J; bases unmatched to any gene: 6. The CDR3 nucleotides read TGTGCCACCAGTGATTTTGAGGGACAGGGCGGTGGCTACACCTTC. Protein sequence: CATSDFEGQGGGYTF.

The chain couples TRBV7-2 to TRBJ2-1; 9 positions match TRBD1. Germline assignment: CDR1 SGHTA and CDR2 FQGNSA. CDR3 length: 15 amino acids. The junction had 6 bases not matched to a gene; V was cut back by 5 bases and J by 4 bases. The CDR3 is CASSLQTGGYNEQFF. CDR3 DNA: TGTGCCAGCAGCCTCCAGACAGGGGGATACAATGAGCAGTTCTTC.

This sequence joins TRBV11-2 and TRBJ1-2, with D possibly matching TRBD1 (5 bases). V shed 1 base and J shed 7 bases, with 16 bases lying between them. Germline V lookup: CDR1 SGHAT, CDR2 FQNNGV. The CDR3 length is 15 residues. The CDR3 coding sequence is TGTGCCAGCAGCTTAGTAAGGGGCAGGGAAGTTGGCTACACCTTC. This gives the protein CASSLVRGREVGYTF.

V is TRBV15 and J is TRBJ2-3; 7 nucleotides match TRBD2. This CDR3 is 17 amino acids long. V was clipped by 4 bases and J by 1 base; unmatched bases: 11. Germline V lookup: CDR1 LNHNV, CDR2 YYDKDF (reference sequence). The CDR3 nucleotides are TGTGCCACCAGCATACCCAGCGGGGTGAGGGGCACAGATACGCAGTATTTT. Translated, it gives CATSIPSGVRGTDTQYF.

This chain connects TRBV5-1 to TRBJ1-1; D is unclear. V lost 3 bases and J lost 6, with 12 bases in between. The CDR3 loop spans 13 amino acids. CDR1 is SGHRS and CDR2 is YFSETQ in the germline V gene. CDR3 in amino acids: CASSSAGSPEAFF. The CDR3 nucleotides are TGCGCCAGCAGCTCCGCGGGATCCCCTGAAGCTTTCTTT.

The rearrangement links TRBV15 to TRBJ1-2; TRBD1 matches 9 bases. The CDR3 totals 15 residues. The V gene end was trimmed by 0 bases and the J gene end by 7 bases; junction bases not matched to a gene: 6. In germline, CDR1 is LNHNV, CDR2 YYDKDF (reference sequence). The CDR3: CATSRDRTGDSGYTF. CDR3 nucleotides: TGTGCCACCAGCAGAGACAGGACAGGGGACAGTGGCTACACCTTC.

J is TRBJ2-7 and V is TRBV2, with D possibly being TRBD2 (5 bases). Trimming left V 1 base short and J 1 base short, with 11 bases between. Germline CDR1 is SNHLY and CDR2 is FYNNEI. This CDR3 is built from 15 residues. The CDR3 sequence: CASSEGADRSYEQYF. CDR3 nucleotide sequence: TGTGCCAGCAGTGAAGGAGCGGATAGGTCCTACGAGCAGTACTTC.

This clone showed up just once. The V call is TRBV10-3, the J call TRBJ2-1; 8 bases fit TRBD2. The CDR3 is made up of 12 amino acids. CDR1 and CDR2 (germline): ENHRY, SYGVKD. After removal of 7 bases from V and 9 bases from J, the junction contained 5 bases not matched to a gene. In DNA, the CDR3 is TGTGCCATCAAAGCGGGGGAGGGTGAGCAGTTCTTC. Encoded protein: CAIKAGEGEQFF.

This sequence joins TRBV9 and TRBJ1-4; no clear D. The CDR3 sequence is 15 residues long. Germline CDR1 SGDLS, CDR2 YYNGEE. Trimming took off 3 bases at V and 5 bases at J, with 14 bases between the two ends. CDR3 protein: CASSGFGEGNEKLFF. CDR3 coding DNA: TGTGCCAGCAGCGGCTTTGGGGAGGGAAATGAAAAACTGTTTTTT.

This chain links TRBV5-1 with TRBJ2-7; 10 bases agree with TRBD1. The V and J ends lost 4 bases and 3 bases, in that order; junction bases with no gene match: 13. This CDR3 is built from 17 residues. Germline lookup yields CDR1 SGHRS and CDR2 YFSETQ. The CDR3 is CASSAALSGTGVYEQYF. The CDR3 nucleotides are TGCGCCAGCAGCGCAGCACTTTCCGGGACAGGGGTCTACGAGCAGTACTTC.

Concerning this clone itself: Other nucleotide sequences in the sample specify the same CDR3. The CDR3 DNA is TGTGCCAGCAGCCAAGGAGGGAACTATGGCTACACCTTC. Encoded protein: CASSQGGNYGYTF. The V call is TRBV14, the J call TRBJ1-2; D gene unclear. CDR3 length equals 13 residues. Trimming took off 1 base at V and 2 bases at J, with 5 bases between the two ends. From germline, CDR1 is SGHDN and CDR2 FVKESK.

The chain employs TRBV27 and TRBJ2-1, with TRBD1 matching over 7 bases. The CDR3 length is 16 residues. The ends lost 0 bases at V and 3 bases at J; junction bases unmatched: 5. Looked up from germline, CDR1 is MNHEY and CDR2 is SMNVEV (reference sequence). CDR3 DNA sequence: TGTGCCAGCAGTTTATCGGCCGGGACAGTCTACAATGAGCAGTTCTTC. It encodes CASSLSAGTVYNEQFF.

The genes are TRBV19 and TRBJ2-1, with 10 nucleotides matching TRBD1. The CDR3 consists of 13 residues. Germline CDR1 LNHDA, CDR2 SQIVND (reference sequence). The V segment lost 7 bases and the J segment 10 bases; nucleotides outside the gene matches: 7. CDR3 in DNA: TGTGCCAGTAACCTACAGACAGGGGGCGAGCAGTTCTTC. This gives the protein CASNLQTGGEQFF.

This chain links TRBV19 with TRBJ2-3; maybe TRBD1 (5 bases). V lost 10 bases to trimming and J lost 0 bases, with 17 bases between them. This CDR3 is built from 15 residues. CDR1 LNHDA and CDR2 SQIVND come from the germline V gene (reference sequence). CDR3 protein: CATIEKGFSTDTQYF. In DNA, the CDR3 is TGTGCCACCATCGAAAAGGGGTTCAGCACAGATACGCAGTATTTT.

As to this clone: Other DNA sequences of this sample code for an identical CDR3. The J gene is TRBJ1-5, the V gene TRBV12-3 or TRBV12-4; D might be TRBD1 (5 bases). V lost 3 bases and J lost 4, with 7 bases in between. The CDR3 has 13 residues. CDR3 DNA: TGTGCCAGCAGTTTGGGGCCGAATCAGCCCCAGCATTTT. Translated, it gives CASSLGPNQPQHF.

The chain is built from TRBV6-5 and TRBJ2-3; a weak D match, TRBD2 (6 bases). Germline V gene sequence: CDR1 MNHEY, CDR2 SVGAGI. The CDR3 consists of 14 residues. The germline V and J ends were trimmed by 7 bases and 2 bases, with 13 bases remaining between them. The CDR3 DNA follows: TGTGCCAGCAACCCTCGGGGGAACACAGATACGCAGTATTTT. Protein: CASNPRGNTDTQYF.

The CDR3: CASSAQTLKGNIQYF. The CDR3, as DNA: TGTGCCAGTAGTGCCCAAACCTTAAAGGGGAACATTCAGTACTTC. The rearrangement joins TRBV19 to TRBJ2-4, with a tentative D call TRBD1 (5 bases). CDR1 and CDR2 (germline): LNHDA, SQIVND (reference sequence). Trimming took off 5 bases at V and 7 bases at J, with 18 bases between the two ends. This CDR3 is built from 15 residues.